A single sample gave rise to the 23 T cell receptor beta chains below, sequenced in a study of shared clonotypes between healthy human individuals. TCRdb keeps only in-frame clones here, not all; method: immunoSEQ multiplex PCR. This table has about a million clones, 60% to 80% appearing once. The sequencing sample was made of memory CD4+ T cells sorted from blood. Subset reported: CD45RA-negative fraction. The receptor source for this set is a man in his late teens or twenties in good health.

V usage is TRBV28 and J usage is TRBJ1-3; D gene unclear. V lost 5 bases and J 4 bases, leaving 15 bases between the germline ends. CDR1 is MDHEN and CDR2 is SYDVKM in the germline V gene. The CDR3 is made up of 15 amino acids. This chain's CDR3 is CASSAFGVGGNTIYF. The CDR3, as DNA: TGTGCCAGCAGTGCCTTCGGGGTAGGGGGAAACACCATATATTTT.

This sequence joins TRBV5-6 and TRBJ2-7; TRBD1 matches at 7 bases. Germline V lookup: CDR1 SGHDT, CDR2 YYEEEE. V dropped 3 bases and J dropped 2; count of bases not matched to a gene: 8. The CDR3 has 15 amino acids. The CDR3 sequence: CASSSGQAVTYEQYF. The CDR3 DNA reads as TGTGCCAGCAGCTCCGGACAGGCCGTCACCTACGAGCAGTACTTC.

The chain joins TRBV25-1 to TRBJ1-2; D unresolved. Germline assignment: CDR1 MGHDK and CDR2 SYGVNS. The CDR3 runs to 14 residues. V dropped 3 bases and J dropped 4 bases, with 12 bases sitting between them. CDR3 sequence (DNA): TGTGCCAGCAGTGACGATGGGCAGCCCTATGGCTACACCTTC. This gives the protein CASSDDGQPYGYTF.

The chain has TRBV10-3 and TRBJ2-1; tentatively, D is TRBD2 (5 bases). The CDR3 runs 14 residues. Trimming removed 8 bases from V and 7 bases from J, with 18 bases in between. Germline CDR1 ENHRY, CDR2 SYGVKD. CDR3 residues: CAIQSGPQQNEQFF. In nucleotides, the CDR3 is TGTGCCATCCAAAGCGGACCTCAGCAAAATGAGCAGTTCTTC.

This clone was counted once. This sequence joins TRBV7-9 and TRBJ2-1; 11 bases line up with TRBD2. Germline V gene lookup returns CDR1 SEHNR and CDR2 FQNEAQ (reference sequence). CDR3 length: 17 amino acids. Trimming took 0 bases from V and 3 from J; bases not matched to a gene: 4. The CDR3 spells CASSLAAGTSGYNEQFF. The CDR3 nucleotides are TGTGCCAGCAGCTTAGCTGCCGGGACTAGCGGCTACAATGAGCAGTTCTTC.

In the case of this clone: Other DNA sequences in this sample translate to the same CDR3. The chain is built from TRBV19 and TRBJ1-4; D might be TRBD1 (5 bases). Germline V gene lookup returns CDR1 LNHDA and CDR2 SQIVND (reference sequence). Trimming took off 1 base at V and 0 bases at J, with 6 bases between the two ends. The CDR3 is 15 residues long. CDR3: CASSIGGATNEKLFF. CDR3 sequence (DNA): TGTGCCAGTAGTATAGGAGGGGCAACTAATGAAAAACTGTTTTTT. The full variable domain, in which reference TRBV19 and TRBJ1-4 provide the parts outside the CDR3, is DGGITQSPKYLFRKEGQNVTLSCEQNLNHDAMYWYRQDPGQGLRLIYYSQIVNDFQKGDIAEGYSVSREKKESFPLTVTSAQKNPTAFYLCASSIGGATNEKLFFGSGTQLSVL.

This chain uses TRBV7-9 with TRBJ2-3; D is unresolved. Germline V gives CDR1 SEHNR, CDR2 FQNEAQ (reference sequence). Trimming took off 2 bases at V and 3 bases at J, with 12 bases between the two ends. The CDR3 runs to 15 residues. The CDR3 region has the DNA TGTGCCAGCAGCTTAAACCCCCCTCGGACAGATACGCAGTATTTT. Its protein product is CASSLNPPRTDTQYF.

This clone occurred once. J is TRBJ2-5 and V is TRBV6-5; D is uncertain. Germline-derived CDR1 and CDR2 are MNHEY and SVGAGI. This CDR3 contains 15 residues. Trimming removed 6 bases from V and 5 bases from J, with 19 bases in between. CDR3 DNA sequence: TGTGCCAGCAGACCGGGCTCTCTAGGATCGGAGACCCAGTACTTC. Translated, it gives CASRPGSLGSETQYF.

This chain joins TRBV4-1 and TRBJ1-1, with 10 bases fitting TRBD1. The CDR3 is 16 amino acids. Germline V gives CDR1 MGHRA, CDR2 YSYEKL. V lost 4 bases to trimming and J lost 1 base; unmatched junction nucleotides: 6. In nucleotides, the CDR3 is TGCGCCAGCAGCCTGCGACAGGGGGCAGGGAACACTGAAGCTTTCTTT. It encodes CASSLRQGAGNTEAFF.

The chain employs TRBV5-4 and TRBJ2-7; D is undetermined. Germline V gene sequence: CDR1 SGHNT, CDR2 YYREEE (reference sequence). Trimming pared 0 bases from V and 3 bases from J, leaving 10 bases between. The CDR3 runs to 14 residues. The DNA for the CDR3 is TGTGCCAGCAGCTTGGGGGCCTACGACTACGAGCAGTACTTC. Its translation: CASSLGAYDYEQYF. Filled out from reference TRBV5-4 and TRBJ2-7, the complete variable domain reads ETGVTQSPTHLIKTRGQQVTLRCSSQSGHNTVSWYQQALGQGPQFIFQYYREEENGRGNFPPRFSGLQFPNYSSELNVNALELDDSALYLCASSLGAYDYEQYFGPGTRLTVT.

V gene TRBV7-6 combines with J gene TRBJ1-5, with a possible D match to TRBD1 (6 bases). The CDR3 contains 15 residues. CDR1 is SGHVS and CDR2 is FNYEAQ in the germline V gene. V was trimmed by 5 bases and J by 6 bases, leaving 17 bases between them. The CDR3 sequence is CASSADSVGIQPQHF. The DNA for the CDR3 is TGTGCCAGCAGCGCGGACAGCGTTGGCATTCAGCCCCAGCATTTT.

The chain links TRBV10-3 to TRBJ1-3; the match to TRBD1 covers 8 bases. Germline assignment: CDR1 ENHRY and CDR2 SYGVKD. This CDR3 has 14 residues. V lost 10 bases, J lost 0 bases, and 5 bases stayed unmatched. In nucleotides, the CDR3 is TGTGCCACGGACAGGGAGAGCTCTGGAAACACCATATATTTT. This codes for CATDRESSGNTIYF.

The J gene is TRBJ2-1, the V gene TRBV7-9, with D uncertain. Per the germline V gene, CDR1 is SEHNR and CDR2 is FQNEAQ (reference sequence). The CDR3 totals 11 residues. V lost 5 bases to trimming and J lost 10 bases, with 9 bases between them. CDR3: CASSRFGEQFF. The CDR3 DNA reads TGTGCCAGCAGCCGATTCGGGGAGCAGTTCTTC.

This chain links TRBV7-2 with TRBJ2-7; D call uncertain. Germline V gene data show CDR1 as SGHTA and CDR2 as FQGNSA. V dropped 4 bases and J dropped 3 bases, with 10 bases sitting between them. The CDR3 has 13 amino acids. The CDR3 sequence: CASSSNQHYEQYF. The CDR3, as DNA: TGTGCCAGCAGCTCGAACCAACACTACGAGCAGTACTTC.

The chain uses TRBV27 and TRBJ2-1; 14 bases line up with TRBD2. Germline V CDR1 and CDR2: MNHEY, SMNVEV (reference sequence). The V and J ends lost 6 bases and 7 bases, in that order; junction bases with no gene match: 5. The CDR3 loop spans 15 amino acids. CDR3 sequence reads: CASRTGTSGGNEQFF. In DNA, the CDR3 is TGTGCCAGCAGAACCGGGACTAGCGGGGGTAATGAGCAGTTCTTC.

This clone turned up a few times. This rearrangement joins TRBV5-1 to TRBJ2-5, with no clear D. Germline assignment: CDR1 SGHRS and CDR2 YFSETQ. Trimming pared 0 bases from V and 1 base from J, leaving 10 bases between. CDR3 length: 15 amino acids. DNA for the CDR3: TGCGCCAGCAGCTTGGACGGCAGTAGCCAAGAGACCCAGTACTTC. Translated: CASSLDGSSQETQYF.

The rearrangement uses TRBV4-2 and TRBJ2-4, with TRBD1 matching 8 bases. Germline V gives CDR1 LGHNA, CDR2 YNFKEQ. The V segment lost 1 base and the J segment 6 bases; nucleotides outside the gene matches: 8. This CDR3 has 16 amino acids. The chain's CDR3 is CASSQVGAGGGNIQYF. DNA of the CDR3: TGTGCCAGCAGCCAAGTAGGGGCAGGGGGCGGAAACATTCAGTACTTC.

The V call is TRBV11-2, the J call TRBJ1-3, with D maybe TRBD1 (5 bases). Germline V gene lookup returns CDR1 SGHAT and CDR2 FQNNGV. V was cut by 2 bases and J by 2 bases, with 13 bases left in between. This CDR3 is built from 16 residues. CDR3 region: CASSLLSGKAGNTIYF. In DNA form, the CDR3 reads TGTGCCAGCAGCTTATTATCAGGGAAAGCTGGAAACACCATATATTTT.

The V call is TRBV7-9, the J call TRBJ1-1; tentative D call: TRBD1 (6 bases). CDR3 length: 14 amino acids. V was pared by 3 bases and J by 2 bases, with 10 bases between. Germline loops: CDR1 SEHNR, CDR2 FQNEAQ (reference sequence). CDR3 loop: CASSFGQINTEAFF. The CDR3 region has the DNA TGTGCCAGCAGCTTCGGACAGATTAACACTGAAGCTTTCTTT. Drawing the rest from reference TRBV7-9 and TRBJ1-1, the complete variable domain is DTGVSQNPRHKITKRGQNVTFRCDPISEHNRLYWYRQTLGQGPEFLTYFQNEAQLEKSRLLSDRFSAERPKGSFSTLEIQRTEQGDSAMYLCASSFGQINTEAFFGQGTRLTVV.

The chain links TRBV6-5 to TRBJ1-5; D call uncertain. V dropped 8 bases and J dropped 0 bases, with 8 bases sitting between them. Looked up from germline, CDR1 is MNHEY and CDR2 is SVGAGI. The CDR3 consists of 13 residues. Written as DNA, the CDR3 is TGTGCCAGCTCCTTGACTAGCAATCAGCCCCAGCATTTT. As protein: CASSLTSNQPQHF.

This clone came up once. V and J are TRBV4-1 and TRBJ2-5, with D tentatively TRBD2 (6 bases). V lost 0 bases to trimming and J lost 4 bases, with 18 bases between them. Germline CDR1 MGHRA, CDR2 YSYEKL. The CDR3 spans 17 residues. The DNA for the CDR3 is TGCGCCAGCAGCCAAGATAGAGGGGAAGGGAGGAGAGAGACCCAGTACTTC. This translates into CASSQDRGEGRRETQYF.

The rearrangement uses TRBV7-2 and TRBJ2-6; D gene uncertain. Germline CDR1 is SGHTA and CDR2 is FQGNSA. Trimming took off 1 base at V and 0 bases at J, with 4 bases between the two ends. The CDR3 sequence is 15 residues long. CDR3 loop: CASSLEGSGANVLTF. The CDR3 DNA reads TGTGCCAGCAGCTTAGAGGGCTCTGGGGCCAACGTCCTGACTTTC.

To note about this clone: Other nucleotide sequences from this sample produce the same CDR3. The rearrangement uses TRBV7-8 and TRBJ2-1; perhaps TRBD2 as D (6 bases). The germline gives CDR1 SGHVS, CDR2 FQNEAQ. This CDR3 has 12 amino acids. The V gene lost 1 base and the J gene lost 9 bases, with 7 bases spanning the gap. The CDR3 DNA reads as TGTGCCAGCAGCTTAGTGCGGGGTGAGCAGTTCTTC. Amino acids: CASSLVRGEQFF. Based on the CDR3 plus reference TRBV7-8 and TRBJ2-1, the full variable domain is GAGVSQSPRYKVAKRGQDVALRCDPISGHVSLFWYQQALGQGPEFLTYFQNEAQLDKSGLPSDRFFAERPEGSVSTLKIQRTQQEDSAVYLCASSLVRGEQFFGPGTRLTVL.